This T cell receptor (beta chain) was observed in a study of blood T cell repertoires in COVID-19. As for the study in general: The United States, Italy and Spain supplied acute and convalescent COVID-19 samples.

Germline V gene data show CDR1 as MNHNS and CDR2 as SASEGT. The V end was cut by 3 bases, the J end by 12 bases, with 9 bases between. The CDR3 totals 11 residues. Assay: immunoSEQ multiplex PCR; the TCRdb copy retains only in-frame clones and omits some. This sample yields some 200,000 clones, of which 75% to 90% are seen a single time; 8.2% belongs to the top ten. This clonotype originated in a woman aged 55-70 years with acute or convalescent COVID-19. This rearrangement joins TRBV6-1 to TRBJ1-5; D not resolved. Sequenced input: peripheral blood. For the CDR3, the DNA is TGTGCCAGCAGTGACCCGAGGATCCAGCATTTT. Protein sequence: CASSDPRIQHF.